What follows describes a single TCR beta chain. The antigen is not known. Trimming cost V 9 bases and J 3 bases, with 8 bases left between them. Per germline, CDR1 MDHEN and CDR2 SYDVKM. This CDR3 is built from 12 residues. PCR was performed a second time for 7 to 11 cycles using a sample-barcoded 5' primer and a J-beta primer mix. One entry per CDR3 protein, called by TCRdb with MiXCR from the 5' RACE reads. The profile covers some 900,000 distinct CDR3 sequences, with around 48% appearing a single time and about an eighth taken by the ten largest. The sample is drawn from a study of blood T cells in healthy people across ages. Study observations and caveats: Long-lived donors had more naive CD4+ cells and higher diversity than aged donors. Researchers said unsorted PBMCs prevented a conclusive naive versus antigen-experienced comparison. Across the age range, TCR beta diversity per million T cells fell in a roughly linear way.

This rearrangement joins TRBV28 to TRBJ2-2; maybe TRBD1 (5 bases). The sequencing sample was made of blood. The source is a man younger than 45 in good health. The CDR3 here is CASKGYTGELFF. The CDR3 coding sequence is TGTGCCAGTAAGGGGTACACCGGGGAGCTGTTTTTT.